The following is a TCR beta chain sequence with its context. Generated by immunoSEQ multiplex PCR, the TCRdb table keeps only in-frame clones and is missing some. This sample has about 93,000 clones; around 91% occur once, and the top ten carry approximately 1.7%. The source of the sample is a study of T cell changes during pregnancy in multiple sclerosis. The CDR3 is 18 residues long. J was trimmed by 2 bases and V by 6 bases; bases with no gene match: 12. The germline CDR1 and CDR2 sequences are SGHTA and FQGNSA. The chain has TRBV7-2 and TRBJ2-3, with 12 positions matching TRBD2. This sequence was found in a female donor in good health, enrolled as a control in a pregnancy study. The source was peripheral blood, collected after pregnancy. CDR3 DNA sequence: TGTGCCAGCAGTTCGACTAGCGGGGGAGGTGGGGCCACAGATACGCAGTATTTT. Amino acids: CASSSTSGGGGATDTQYF.